The 17 T cell receptor beta chains presented below share a single source sample, sequenced in a study of cytomegalovirus exposure and HLA in healthy donors. The primer mix had 60 Vbeta and 13 Jbeta primers. The assay was immunoSEQ multiplex PCR, and TCRdb's table has in-frame clones only and misses some. The sample shows around 190,000 clones, about 80% of them seen only once. Material: PBMCs. Source of these receptors: a woman in her twenties or thirties in good health and CMV-seronegative.

The chain joins TRBV7-3 to TRBJ1-1, with 12 nucleotides matching TRBD1. CDR3 size: 18 residues. CDR1 is SGHTA, CDR2 FQGTGA, per germline. The junction had 10 bases not matched to a gene; V was cut back by 1 base and J by 4 bases. CDR3 bases: TGTGCCAGCAGCTTAAGGGGAGCGGGACAGGGGGCCGTCACTGAAGCTTTCTTT. Its translation is CASSLRGAGQGAVTEAFF.

The chain uses TRBV28 and TRBJ2-7; perhaps TRBD2 as D (6 bases). CDR1 is MDHEN and CDR2 is SYDVKM in the germline V gene. Trimming removed 7 bases at V and 0 bases at J, with 13 bases between. The CDR3 is 14 residues long. Here the CDR3 reads CASILGGSSYEQYF. Here the CDR3 DNA reads TGTGCCAGCATCCTGGGAGGAAGCTCCTACGAGCAGTACTTC. The entire variable domain, with the rest obtained from reference TRBV28 and TRBJ2-7, is as follows: DVKVTQSSRYLVKRTGEKVFLECVQDMDHENMFWYRQDPGLGLRLIYFSYDVKMKEKGDIPEGYSVSREKKERFSLILESASTNQTSMYLCASILGGSSYEQYFGPGTRLTVT.

This chain joins TRBV4-2 and TRBJ1-1, with TRBD1 matching over 7 bases. The CDR3 extends over 17 amino acids. J lost 0 bases, V lost 2 bases, and 9 bases had no gene match. CDR1 is LGHNA and CDR2 is YNFKEQ in the germline V gene. CDR3 DNA sequence: TGTGCCAGCAGCCAACTCGGGGACAGTAGCATGAACACTGAAGCTTTCTTT. The encoded protein is CASSQLGDSSMNTEAFF.

The chain carries TRBV10-3 and TRBJ1-3; possible D gene TRBD1, 6 bases. Between the trimmed V and J ends, which lost 4 bases and 0 bases, there was a span of 10 bases. Germline assignment: CDR1 ENHRY and CDR2 SYGVKD. This CDR3 contains 15 residues. The CDR3 bases are TGTGCCATCAGTGGGACAGCCGACTCTGGAAACACCATATATTTT. Residues: CAISGTADSGNTIYF.

This clone was seen only once. The rearrangement uses TRBV5-6 and TRBJ1-3; no firm D call. The ends were cut back, 4 bases at V and 2 bases at J, with 13 bases in the middle. CDR1 SGHDT and CDR2 YYEEEE come from the germline V gene. This CDR3 is built from 15 residues. CDR3 loop: CASSHGFGAGNTIYF. In DNA, the CDR3 is TGTGCCAGCAGCCATGGTTTCGGGGCTGGAAACACCATATATTTT.

The chain combines TRBV27 with TRBJ2-7, with D perhaps TRBD1 (5 bases). Germline assignment: CDR1 MNHEY and CDR2 SMNVEV (reference sequence). The CDR3 spans 15 residues. Trimming shortened V by 1 base and J by 4 bases, and 14 bases separated the two germline ends. CDR3 loop: CASSLFNQGWYEQYF. In nucleotides, the CDR3 is TGTGCCAGCAGTTTATTTAACCAGGGATGGTACGAGCAGTACTTC.

CDR3 sequence reads: CASSSGQDLRANEKLFF. The CDR3 DNA follows: TGTGCCAGCTCATCCGGACAGGATCTAAGGGCTAATGAAAAACTGTTTTTT. J is TRBJ1-4 and V is TRBV18; 7 bases agree with TRBD1. Germline-derived CDR1 and CDR2 are KGHSH and LQKENI. Trimming removed 5 bases from V and 3 bases from J; junction bases left unmatched: 12. The CDR3 length is 17 residues.

In the case of this clone: One end of the junction varies from germline; a read error may be responsible. The chain recombines TRBV28 with TRBJ1-2; a weak D match, TRBD1 (6 bases). From germline, CDR1 is MDHEN and CDR2 SYDVKM. CDR3 length: 13 amino acids. CDR3 residues: CASSSPRGYGCTF. The CDR3 coding sequence is TGTGCCAGCAGTTCCCCCAGGGGCTATGGCTGCACCTTC.

This clone was recorded only once. This sequence joins TRBV29-1 and TRBJ1-2; D perhaps matches TRBD1 (6 bases). The germline gives CDR1 SQVTM, CDR2 ANQGSEA. Trimming shortened V by 6 bases and J by 0 bases, and 14 bases separated the two germline ends. The CDR3 covers 14 residues. CDR3 region: CSVAQGHANYGYTF. The DNA for the CDR3 is TGCAGCGTCGCCCAGGGGCACGCTAACTATGGCTACACCTTC.

The gene calls are TRBV7-9 and TRBJ2-5; TRBD1 might be the D (6 bases). Trimming removed 1 base at V and 2 bases at J, with 11 bases between. CDR1 and CDR2 (germline): SEHNR, FQNEAQ (reference sequence). CDR3 size: 15 residues. CDR3 sequence: CASSLVGTIQETQYF. The CDR3, as DNA: TGTGCCAGCAGCTTAGTAGGGACAATACAAGAGACCCAGTACTTC.

This sequence joins TRBV28 and TRBJ1-5; weak D call: TRBD1 (6 bases). The CDR3 extends over 15 amino acids. CDR1 and CDR2 (germline): MDHEN, SYDVKM. V was shortened by 6 bases and J by 3 bases, with 15 bases between the two germline ends. The CDR3 loop reads CASSRQEAFNQPQHF. As DNA, the CDR3 is TGTGCCAGCAGCCGACAGGAGGCCTTCAATCAGCCCCAGCATTTT.

Here the CDR3 reads CASSYQGQGPDTQYF. In DNA form, the CDR3 reads TGTGCCAGCAGTTACCAGGGACAGGGACCCGACACGCAGTATTTT. This chain uses TRBV6-6 with TRBJ2-3; TRBD1 agrees at 9 bases. With 2 bases clipped from V and 9 bases from J, the junction kept 9 bases outside the gene matches. CDR1 is MNHNY, CDR2 SVGAGI, per germline (reference sequence). The CDR3 runs 15 residues.

The V and J genes are TRBV25-1 and TRBJ1-2; D not resolved. The germline V gene has CDR1 MGHDK and CDR2 SYGVNS. This CDR3 comprises 13 residues. Trimming left V 5 bases short and J 6 bases short, with 13 bases between. The CDR3 loop reads CASSLLPRDGYTF. The CDR3 DNA follows: TGTGCCAGCAGTTTACTCCCCCGGGATGGCTACACCTTC.

The chain combines TRBV7-3 with TRBJ2-1; 11 nucleotides agree with TRBD2. Per the germline V gene, CDR1 is SGHTA and CDR2 is FQGTGA. After removal of 6 bases from V and 1 base from J, the junction contained 11 bases not matched to a gene. This CDR3 has 18 amino acids. CDR3 coding DNA: TGTGCCAGCAGTTCCGGGGGTAGCGGGGGGGGATCCTACAATGAGCAGTTCTTC. Its translation is CASSSGGSGGGSYNEQFF. Based on the CDR3 plus reference TRBV7-3 and TRBJ2-1, the full variable domain is GAGVSQTPSNKVTEKGKYVELRCDPISGHTALYWYRQSLGQGPEFLIYFQGTGAADDSGLPNDRFFAVRPEGSVSTLKIQRTERGDSAVYLCASSSGGSGGGSYNEQFFGPGTRLTVL.

The V call is TRBV29-1, the J call TRBJ2-5; 7 bases are shared with TRBD1. CDR3 length: 13 residues. Trimming at V came to 2 bases and at J to 2 bases, leaving 2 bases not matched to a gene. The germline gives CDR1 SQVTM, CDR2 ANQGSEA. CDR3 DNA: TGCAGCGTTGAACGGGACAGTCAAGAGACCCAGTACTTC. Its translation: CSVERDSQETQYF.

This chain uses TRBV7-9 with TRBJ2-4, with unresolved D. The germline CDR1 and CDR2 sequences are SEHNR and FQNEAQ (reference sequence). Trimming removed 4 bases at V and 0 bases at J, with 7 bases between. The CDR3 contains 14 residues. The CDR3 region has the DNA TGTGCCAGCAGCTCCCGCGGAGCCAAAAACATTCAGTACTTC. Translating gives CASSSRGAKNIQYF.

The genes are TRBV30 and TRBJ2-1; TRBD2 agrees at 7 bases. Germline-derived CDR1 and CDR2 are GTSNPN and SVGIG (reference sequence). CDR3 length: 15 residues. Trimming took 4 bases from V and 8 from J; bases not matched to a gene: 14. This CDR3 reads CAWNGGSLPSDEQFF. CDR3 in DNA: TGTGCCTGGAATGGCGGGAGTCTCCCGAGCGATGAGCAGTTCTTC.